This paragraph reports one T cell receptor (beta chain). Its specificity is unknown. Method: immunoSEQ multiplex PCR; TCRdb's copy keeps in-frame clones and lacks some. The sample lists hundreds of thousands of clones, 92% seen once, with around 24% in the top ten. This CDR3 comprises 14 residues. Germline CDR1 and CDR2: MNHEY and SMNVEV (reference sequence). Trimming removed 3 bases from V and 5 bases from J, with 11 bases in between. This sample is drawn from a study of shared clonotypes between healthy human individuals. General study findings and limits: Clonotypes shared by all four donors outscored non-shared clonotypes in generation probability.

CD45RO negativity and positive selection for CCR7 defined naive CD8 cells, a population that excluded terminally differentiated effector memory CD45RA+ cells. The sequenced sample was naive CD8+ T cells sorted from blood. This TCR was sampled from a man younger than 45 in good health. The chain joins TRBV27 to TRBJ2-1; D gene uncertain. This CDR3 reads CASSLGRLNNEQFF. The DNA of the CDR3 is TGTGCCAGCAGTTTGGGAAGGTTGAACAATGAGCAGTTCTTC.